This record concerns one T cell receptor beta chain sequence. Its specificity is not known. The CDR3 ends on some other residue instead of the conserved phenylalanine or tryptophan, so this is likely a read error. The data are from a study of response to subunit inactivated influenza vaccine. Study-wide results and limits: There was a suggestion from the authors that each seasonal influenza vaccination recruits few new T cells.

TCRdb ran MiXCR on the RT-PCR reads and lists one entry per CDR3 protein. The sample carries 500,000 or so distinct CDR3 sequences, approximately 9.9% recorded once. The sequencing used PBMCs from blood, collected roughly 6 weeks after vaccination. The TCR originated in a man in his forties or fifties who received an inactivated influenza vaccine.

The CDR3 nucleotides read TGCAGTGCTAGAGATTTGGGACGTCCTACCGGGGGCTACACCTTA. Its translation is CSARDLGRPTGGYTL. This chain connects TRBV20-1 to TRBJ1-2; possibly TRBD1 for D (5 bases). Between the trimmed V and J ends, which lost 0 bases and 8 bases, there was a span of 19 bases. Germline V gene data show CDR1 as DFQATT and CDR2 as SNEGSKA (reference sequence). This CDR3 contains 15 residues.